These T cell receptor beta chains were read from a single sample in a study of Ad26.COV2.S vaccination and SARS-CoV-2 variants. TCRdb's copy holds only in-frame clones and misses some; the assay was immunoSEQ multiplex PCR. The sample includes roughly 350,000 clones, 88% seen only once; the top ten take approximately 5.9%. The sample consisted of peripheral blood, taken in a trial of Ad26.COV2.S vaccine versus placebo. The receptors stem from a person aged 18 to 59 who received the Ad26.COV2.S COVID-19 vaccine or a placebo. Both conserved end residues are trimmed from each CDR3. Fields, in order: J gene, V gene, CDR3 protein.

>TRBJ2-7|TRBV18
ASSPPSSYEQY
>TRBJ2-2|TRBV7-9
ASSLGTRIGPGELF
>TRBJ1-1|TRBV6-6
ASTIAGTNTEAF
>TRBJ1-2|TRBV9
ASSPGQGSYGYT
>TRBJ2-3|TRBV30
AWSGLAHTTDTQY
>TRBJ2-5|TRBV4-3
ASSQDQAAAETQY
>TRBJ2-2|TRBV6-6
ASSPLGRAVNTNTGELF
>TRBJ2-2|TRBV11-1
ASSLFSATRELF
>TRBJ1-3|TRBV11-3
ASSLGADRNSSGNTIY
>TRBJ2-2|TRBV5-8
ASSARGPEEVTGELF